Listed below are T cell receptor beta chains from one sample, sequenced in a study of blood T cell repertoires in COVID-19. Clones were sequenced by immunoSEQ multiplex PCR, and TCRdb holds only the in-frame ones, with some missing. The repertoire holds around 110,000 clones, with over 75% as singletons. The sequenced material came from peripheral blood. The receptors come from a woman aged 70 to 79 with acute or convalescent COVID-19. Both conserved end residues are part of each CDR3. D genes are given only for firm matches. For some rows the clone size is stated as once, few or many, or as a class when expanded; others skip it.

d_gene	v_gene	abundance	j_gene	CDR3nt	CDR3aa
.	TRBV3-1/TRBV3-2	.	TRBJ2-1	TGTGCCAGCAGCCAGGCGTGGACAGACAATGAGCAGTTCTTC	CASSQAWTDNEQFF
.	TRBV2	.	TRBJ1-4	TGTGCCAGCAGTGAATTCTCCCAGGGGAATGAAAAACTGTTTTTT	CASSEFSQGNEKLFF
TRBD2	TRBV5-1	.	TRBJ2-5	TGCGCCAGCAGCCAACTAGCGGGGGGGCCAAAGACCCAGTACTTC	CASSQLAGGPKTQYF
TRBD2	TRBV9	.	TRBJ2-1	TGTGCCAGCAGCGTAGTCGCGGGGGTTAGAAATGAGCAGTTCTTC	CASSVVAGVRNEQFF
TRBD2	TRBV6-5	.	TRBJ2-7	TGTGCCAGCAGAAACCTGGGGGGGGTGTCCTACGAGCAGTACTTC	CASRNLGGVSYEQYF
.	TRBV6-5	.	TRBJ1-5	TGTGCCAGCAGTTACAATCAGGGCGGACAGCCCCAGCATTTT	CASSYNQGGQPQHF
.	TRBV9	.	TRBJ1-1	TGTGCCAGCAGCGGAGGGGCAGGGGACACTGAAGCTTTCTTT	CASSGGAGDTEAFF
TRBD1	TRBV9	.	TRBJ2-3	TGTGCCAGCAGCGTAGAGGGACAGGGGCTGAGCACAGATACGCAGTATTTT	CASSVEGQGLSTDTQYF
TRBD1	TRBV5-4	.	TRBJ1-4	TGTGCCAGCAGCCTTACGGGCAGGGGGGATGAAAAACTGTTTTTT	CASSLTGRGDEKLFF
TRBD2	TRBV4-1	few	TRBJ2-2	TGCGCCAGCAGCCATAGAGTATTGCGTACCGGGACTAGCGGCACCGGGGAGCTGTTTTTT	CASSHRVLRTGTSGTGELFF
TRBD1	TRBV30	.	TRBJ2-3	TGTGCCTGGAGTGTACCGGGACAGGGGACAGATACGCAGTATTTT	CAWSVPGQGTDTQYF
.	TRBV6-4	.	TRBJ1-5	TGTGCCAGCAGTGAGGGGGCTGGGCAGCCCCAGCATTTT	CASSEGAGQPQHF
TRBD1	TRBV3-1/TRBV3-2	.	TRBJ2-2	TGTGCCAGCAGCCAAGCGGGACAGGGGAGGACCGGGGAGCTGTTTTTT	CASSQAGQGRTGELFF
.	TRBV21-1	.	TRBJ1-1	TGTGCCAGCAGCCACGGTTACAGGGTAATAAGAGGCACTGAAGCTTTCTTT	CASSHGYRVIRGTEAFF
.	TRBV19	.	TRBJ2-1	TGTGCCAGTAGTACCAGGGATTCCTACAATGAGCAGTTCTTC	CASSTRDSYNEQFF
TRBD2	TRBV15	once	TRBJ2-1	TGTGCCACCAGCAGAGACAGCGGGGCCATAACCAATGAGCAGTTCTTC	CATSRDSGAITNEQFF
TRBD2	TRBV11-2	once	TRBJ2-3	TGTGCCAGCAGCCTTCCCCTCGTAGCGGGGGGAGGCACAGATACGCAGTATTTT	CASSLPLVAGGGTDTQYF
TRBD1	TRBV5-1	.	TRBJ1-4	TGCGCCAGCAGCGTACGACAGGGAGGTAATGAAAAACTGTTTTTT	CASSVRQGGNEKLFF
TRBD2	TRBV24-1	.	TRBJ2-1	TGTGCCACCAGTGATTTTAGTACTAGCGGGGGGTACAATGAGCAGTTCTTC	CATSDFSTSGGYNEQFF
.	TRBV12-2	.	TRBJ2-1	TGTGCAAGTCGCAATGATAGCGGATCCTACAATGAGCAGTTCTTC	CASRNDSGSYNEQFF
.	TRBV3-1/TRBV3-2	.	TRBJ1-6	TGTGCCAGCAGCCCTTCGGACAGTTATAATTCACCCCTCCACTTT	CASSPSDSYNSPLHF
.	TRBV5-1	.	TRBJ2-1	TGCGCCAGCACTGATCATGACAGATACCCCTACAATGAGCAGTTCTTC	CASTDHDRYPYNEQFF
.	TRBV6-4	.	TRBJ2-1	TGTGCCAGCAGTGAAGTCCCATTAGGGGATGAGCAGTTCTTC	CASSEVPLGDEQFF
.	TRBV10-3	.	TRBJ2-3	TGTGCCATCAGTGAGTCTGGCAGGCAGGAGCGGAGCACAGATACGCAGTATTTT	CAISESGRQERSTDTQYF
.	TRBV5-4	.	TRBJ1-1	TGTGCCAGCAGCTTTATTGGACAGTCGAACACTGAAGCTTTCTTT	CASSFIGQSNTEAFF
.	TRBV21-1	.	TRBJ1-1	TGTGCCAGCAGCAAAGAACAGGGGGATCTCGTAGTCGCTTTCTTT	CASSKEQGDLVVAFF
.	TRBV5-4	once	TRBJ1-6	TGTGCCAGCAGCAATGTTAGGGGGGGCTATAATTCACCCCTCCACTTT	CASSNVRGGYNSPLHF
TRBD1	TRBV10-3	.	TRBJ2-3	TGTGCCACTTCGGGACAGGGGAGCACAGATACGCAGTATTTT	CATSGQGSTDTQYF
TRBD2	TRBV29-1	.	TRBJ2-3	TGCAGCGTTGACGGGGGGGCCGGAGATACGCAGTATTTT	CSVDGGAGDTQYF
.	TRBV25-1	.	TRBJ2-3	TGTGCCAGCACCAAGCCCTTCACAGATACGCAGTATTTT	CASTKPFTDTQYF
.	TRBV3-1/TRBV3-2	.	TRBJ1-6	TGTGCCAGCAGCCAAGGGACAGAGAATTCACCCCTCCACTTT	CASSQGTENSPLHF
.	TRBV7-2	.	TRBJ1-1	TGTGCCAGCAGCTCCTCCCCGAACACTGAAGCTTTCTTT	CASSSSPNTEAFF
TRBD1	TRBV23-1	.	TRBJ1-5	TGCGCCAGCAGTCAGGAGACAGGGCCTCCTTATAGCAATCAGCCCCAGCATTTT	CASSQETGPPYSNQPQHF
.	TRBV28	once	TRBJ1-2	TGTGCCAGCAGTCCGGGAGGGGGGGACATCTATTATGGCTACACCTTC	CASSPGGGDIYYGYTF
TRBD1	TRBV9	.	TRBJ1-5	TGTGCCAGCAGCGTAGGAGGGGGCGACAGGGGGCGTCAGCCCCAGCATTTT	CASSVGGGDRGRQPQHF
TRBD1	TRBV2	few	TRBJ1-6	TGTGCCATCCGGACAGGGGAGAATTCACCCCTCCACTTT	CAIRTGENSPLHF
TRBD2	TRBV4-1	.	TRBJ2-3	TGCGCCAGCAGCCAAGGGCCTAGCGGGAGGGGGACGCAGTATTTT	CASSQGPSGRGTQYF
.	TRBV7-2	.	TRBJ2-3	TGTGCCAGCAGCTCCGGAGGTGAATACACAGATACGCAGTATTTT	CASSSGGEYTDTQYF
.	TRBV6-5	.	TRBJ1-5	TGTGCCAGCAGTACAGGGATCGGGCATCAGCCCCAGCATTTT	CASSTGIGHQPQHF
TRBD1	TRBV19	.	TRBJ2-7	TGTGCCAGTAGTAAACCCGGGACAGGGGTCCACGAGCAGTACTTC	CASSKPGTGVHEQYF
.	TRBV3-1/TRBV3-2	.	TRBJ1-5	TGTGCCAGCAGCTCGTACGGAGGCAGTCAGCCCCAGCATTTT	CASSSYGGSQPQHF
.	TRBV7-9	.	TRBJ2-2	TGTGCCAGCAGCTCCGCCACTAGCCGACAAGACACCGGGGAGCTGTTTTTT	CASSSATSRQDTGELFF
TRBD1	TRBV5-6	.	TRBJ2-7	TGTGCCAGCGGCCGGAGACAGGGATGGTACGAGCAGTACTTC	CASGRRQGWYEQYF
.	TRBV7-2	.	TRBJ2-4	TGTGCCAGCAGCATACACAGGGTTGACATTCAGTACTTC	CASSIHRVDIQYF
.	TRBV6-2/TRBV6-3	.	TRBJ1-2	TGTGCCAGCAGTTACAAGGGGAATGGCTACACCTTC	CASSYKGNGYTF